This T cell receptor beta chain originates from a study of T cell repertoires in cytomegalovirus infection (dated by TCRdb to about 2019). At the level of the whole study: Because public TCR beta signatures pointed to carriage of CMV infection together with the matching HLA type, the HLA type of each donor mattered for the analysis.

Instrument used: Illumina HiSeq 1500. TCRdb passed the public sequencing reads through fastp at Q25 and MiXCR, retaining productive beta sequences. When rows share a CDR3 protein, they turn into one entry using the most common DNA and genes. The table for this sample lists about 200,000 distinct CDR3 sequences; approximately 9.7% of them were counted only once. The ten most abundant clones make up about 4.2% of the sample. This clonotype came up many times. Its antigen is unknown. Per-base qualities were not stored, and no clone one base away is much larger. V ends up 5 bases short and J 2 bases short, with an unmatched junction base count of 7. Measured from the cysteine to the phenylalanine, the CDR3 is 15 residues long. Left in the record is the CDR3 DNA by itself, 45 bases read in frame from the first base. The germline V gene sets CDR1 to SGHTA and CDR2 to FQGNSA. General conclusions and limits of the study: Cumulative frequency of public TCR beta family members discriminated carriers of CMV infection plus the relevant HLA type in this cohort and an independent approximately 360-donor cohort. The ex vivo response was dominated by HLA-C-restricted CMV-specific TCR beta clonotypes, and the single most frequent clonotype in two of eight donors was supplied by these HLA-C-restricted clonotypes.

This TCR came from a human donor in good health (CMV status not recorded). Some clones in this sample may be carry-over from other donors' samples. The sequence joins TRBV7-2 to TRBJ2-5; TRBD1 lines up with 8 middle nucleotides. Sequencing was performed on PBMCs. The bases are TGTGCCAGCAGCCCAAGGACAGGGAGGCAAGAGACCCAGTACTTC. This codes for CASSPRTGRQETQYF.